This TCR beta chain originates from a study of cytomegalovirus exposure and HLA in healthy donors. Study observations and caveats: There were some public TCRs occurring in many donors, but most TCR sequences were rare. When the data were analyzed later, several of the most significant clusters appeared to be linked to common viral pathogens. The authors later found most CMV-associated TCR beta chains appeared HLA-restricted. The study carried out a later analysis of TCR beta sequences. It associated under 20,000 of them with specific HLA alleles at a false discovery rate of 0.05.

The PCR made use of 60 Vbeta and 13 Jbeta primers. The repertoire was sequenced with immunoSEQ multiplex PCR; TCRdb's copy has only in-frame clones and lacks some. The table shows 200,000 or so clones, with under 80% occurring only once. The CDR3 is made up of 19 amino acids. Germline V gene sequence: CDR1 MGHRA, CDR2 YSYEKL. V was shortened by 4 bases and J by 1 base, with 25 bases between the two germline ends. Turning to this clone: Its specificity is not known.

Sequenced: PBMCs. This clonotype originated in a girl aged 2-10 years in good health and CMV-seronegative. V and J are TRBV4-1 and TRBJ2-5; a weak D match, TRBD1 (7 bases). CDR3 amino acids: CASSRSQLLRGTVQETQYF. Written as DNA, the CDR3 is TGCGCCAGCAGCCGAAGCCAGCTACTTCGCGGGACAGTCCAAGAGACCCAGTACTTC.